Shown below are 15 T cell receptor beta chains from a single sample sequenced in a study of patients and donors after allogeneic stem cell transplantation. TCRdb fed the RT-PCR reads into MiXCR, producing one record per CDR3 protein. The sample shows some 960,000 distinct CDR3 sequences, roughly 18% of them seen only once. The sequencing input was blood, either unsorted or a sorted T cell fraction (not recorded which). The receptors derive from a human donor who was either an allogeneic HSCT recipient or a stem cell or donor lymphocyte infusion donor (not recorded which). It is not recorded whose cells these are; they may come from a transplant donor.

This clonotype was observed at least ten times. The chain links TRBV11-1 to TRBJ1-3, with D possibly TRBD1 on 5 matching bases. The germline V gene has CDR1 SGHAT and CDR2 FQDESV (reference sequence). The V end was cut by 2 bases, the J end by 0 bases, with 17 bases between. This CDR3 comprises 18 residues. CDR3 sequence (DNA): TGTGCCAGCAGCTTATATGGCCCGGGGCCGAGCTCTGGAAACACCATATATTTT. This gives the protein CASSLYGPGPSSGNTIYF.

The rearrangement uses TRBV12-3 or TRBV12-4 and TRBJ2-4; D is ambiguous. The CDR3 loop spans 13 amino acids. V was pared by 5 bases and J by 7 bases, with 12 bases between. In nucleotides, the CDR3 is TGTGCCAGCAGTCCCGAAAGGGTGAACATTCAGTACTTC. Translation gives CASSPERVNIQYF.

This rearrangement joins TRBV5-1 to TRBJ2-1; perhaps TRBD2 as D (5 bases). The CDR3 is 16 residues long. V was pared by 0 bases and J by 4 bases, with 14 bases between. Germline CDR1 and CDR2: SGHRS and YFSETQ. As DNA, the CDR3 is TGCGCCAGCAGCTTGGCCCCCACCCCGGGATACAATGAGCAGTTCTTC. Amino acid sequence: CASSLAPTPGYNEQFF. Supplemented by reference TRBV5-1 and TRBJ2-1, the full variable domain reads KAGVTQTPRYLIKTRGQQVTLSCSPISGHRSVSWYQQTPGQGLQFLFEYFSETQRNKGNFPGRFSGRQFSNSRSEMNVSTLELGDSALYLCASSLAPTPGYNEQFFGPGTRLTVL.

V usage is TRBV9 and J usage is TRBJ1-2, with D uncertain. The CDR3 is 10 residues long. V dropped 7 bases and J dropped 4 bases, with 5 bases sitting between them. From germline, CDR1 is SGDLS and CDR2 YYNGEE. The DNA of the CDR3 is TGTGCCAGCGCGGGCTATGGCTACACCTTC. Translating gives CASAGYGYTF. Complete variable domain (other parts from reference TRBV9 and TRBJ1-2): DSGVTQTPKHLITATGQRVTLRCSPRSGDLSVYWYQQSLDQGLQFLIQYYNGEERAKGNILERFSAQQFPDLHSELNLSSLELGDSALYFCASAGYGYTFGSGTRLTVV.

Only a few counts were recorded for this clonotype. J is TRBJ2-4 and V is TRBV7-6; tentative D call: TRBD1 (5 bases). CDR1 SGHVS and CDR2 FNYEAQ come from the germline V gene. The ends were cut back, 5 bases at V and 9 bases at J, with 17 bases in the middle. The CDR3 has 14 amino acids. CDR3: CASSPSAAQGIQYF. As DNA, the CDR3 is TGTGCCAGCAGCCCCAGTGCGGCTCAGGGCATTCAGTACTTC.

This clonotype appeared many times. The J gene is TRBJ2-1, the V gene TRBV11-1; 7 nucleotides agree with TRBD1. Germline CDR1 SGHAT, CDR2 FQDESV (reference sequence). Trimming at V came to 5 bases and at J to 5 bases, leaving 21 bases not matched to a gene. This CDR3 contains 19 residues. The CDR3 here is CASSRHPSLGQSRNNEQFF. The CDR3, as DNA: TGTGCCAGCAGCCGTCACCCCAGCCTGGGACAGTCTCGGAACAATGAGCAGTTCTTC.

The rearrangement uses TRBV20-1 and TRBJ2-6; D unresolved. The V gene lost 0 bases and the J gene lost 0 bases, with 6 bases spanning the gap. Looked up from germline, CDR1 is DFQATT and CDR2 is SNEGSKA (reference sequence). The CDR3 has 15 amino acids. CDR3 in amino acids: CSARDEVSGANVLTF. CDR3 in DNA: TGCAGTGCTAGAGACGAGGTCTCTGGGGCCAACGTCCTGACTTTC.

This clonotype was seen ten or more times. The CDR3 DNA is TGTGCCAGCAGTTTCGGCAGAAAAGGAAGATCAGCGGCCCAGCATTTT. This codes for CASSFGRKGRSAAQHF. The chain joins TRBV12-3 or TRBV12-4 to TRBJ1-5, with unresolved D. Trimming cost V 3 bases and J 11 bases, with 23 bases left between them. The CDR3 runs to 16 residues.

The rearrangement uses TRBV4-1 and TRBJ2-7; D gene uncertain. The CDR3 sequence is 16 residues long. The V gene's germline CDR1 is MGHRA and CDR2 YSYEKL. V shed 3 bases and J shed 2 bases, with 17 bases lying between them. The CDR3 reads CASSHPGKKPAYEQYF. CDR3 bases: TGCGCCAGCAGCCATCCCGGAAAGAAGCCCGCCTACGAGCAGTACTTC.

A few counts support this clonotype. The CDR3: CASSFWMSGGLGETQYF. For the CDR3, the DNA is TGTGCCAGCAGTTTTTGGATGTCAGGGGGCCTTGGAGAGACCCAGTACTTC. This chain connects TRBV12-3 or TRBV12-4 to TRBJ2-5; 8 bases match TRBD1. V shed 3 bases and J 4 bases; nucleotides not matched to a gene: 13. CDR3 length: 17 amino acids.

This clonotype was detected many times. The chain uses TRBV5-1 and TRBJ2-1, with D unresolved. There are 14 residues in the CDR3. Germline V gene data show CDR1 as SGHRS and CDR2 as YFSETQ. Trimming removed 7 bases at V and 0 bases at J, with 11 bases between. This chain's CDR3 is CASGVGNSYNEQFF. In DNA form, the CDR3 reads TGCGCCAGCGGGGTGGGGAACTCCTACAATGAGCAGTTCTTC.

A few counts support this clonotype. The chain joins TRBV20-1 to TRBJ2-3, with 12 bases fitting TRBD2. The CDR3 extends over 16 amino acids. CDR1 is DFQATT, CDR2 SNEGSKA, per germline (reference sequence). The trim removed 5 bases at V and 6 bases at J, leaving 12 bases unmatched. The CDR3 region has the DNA TGCAGTGCTCCCCGGACTAGCGGGGCCAGGGCGGATACGCAGTATTTT. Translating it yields CSAPRTSGARADTQYF.

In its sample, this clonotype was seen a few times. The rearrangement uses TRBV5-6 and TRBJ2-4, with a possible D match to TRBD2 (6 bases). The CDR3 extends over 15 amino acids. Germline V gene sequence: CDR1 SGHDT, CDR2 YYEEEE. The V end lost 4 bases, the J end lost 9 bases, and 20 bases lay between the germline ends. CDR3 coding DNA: TGTGCCAGCAGCCGCTCGGGGGTAGGGGTGCCCATTCAGTACTTC. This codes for CASSRSGVGVPIQYF.

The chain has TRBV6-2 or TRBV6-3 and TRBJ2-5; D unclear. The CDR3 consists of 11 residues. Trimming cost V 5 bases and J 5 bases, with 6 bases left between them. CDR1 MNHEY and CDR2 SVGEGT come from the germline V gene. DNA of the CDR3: TGTGCCAGCAGTAAGGTTGAGACCCAGTACTTC. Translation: CASSKVETQYF.

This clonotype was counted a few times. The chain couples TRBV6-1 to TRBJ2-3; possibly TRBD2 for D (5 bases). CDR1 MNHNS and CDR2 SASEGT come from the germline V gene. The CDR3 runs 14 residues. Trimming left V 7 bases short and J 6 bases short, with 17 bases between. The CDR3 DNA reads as TGTGCCAGCAAGGCCTTCCCCTCGGGGGATACGCAGTATTTT. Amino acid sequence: CASKAFPSGDTQYF.